Listed below are T cell receptor beta chains from one sample, sequenced in a study of CD8 T cells in ankylosing spondylitis. Each CDR3 protein gets one entry after TCRdb re-called the 5' RACE reads with MiXCR. The sample shows about 260,000 distinct CDR3 sequences, 24% of them seen only once. The source material was blood, either unsorted or a sorted T cell fraction (not recorded which). The source of these receptors is a male donor with ankylosing spondylitis or in good health (not recorded which). The CDR3 runs from the conserved cysteine through the conserved F or W. The D gene is left open where the match is weak. Expanded clones are given a class, and other clones once, few, many or no size at all.

J: TRBJ2-3
length: 13
D: NA
size: once
V: TRBV14
DNA: TGTGCCAGCAGCTCGGGACCCGCGGGTACGCAGTATTTT
CDR3: CASSSGPAGTQYF

J: TRBJ1-3
length: 16
D: NA
size: NA
V: TRBV14
DNA: TGTGCCAGCAGCCAAGCCGACAGGTCCTCTGGAAACACCATATATTTT
CDR3: CASSQADRSSGNTIYF

J: TRBJ2-7
length: 14
D: NA
size: many
V: TRBV7-6
DNA: TGTGCCAGCAGCTTAGAAGGAGGGTACTACGAGCAGTACTTC
CDR3: CASSLEGGYYEQYF

J: TRBJ2-6
length: 15
D: NA
size: many
V: TRBV12-3/TRBV12-4
DNA: TGTGCCAGCAGCTCCTGGGGGTCTGGGGCCAACGTCCTGACTTTC
CDR3: CASSSWGSGANVLTF

J: TRBJ1-2
length: 13
D: NA
size: few
V: TRBV6-1
DNA: TGTGCCAGCAGGCCCGGACCGACCTATGGCTACACCTTC
CDR3: CASRPGPTYGYTF

J: TRBJ1-2
length: 14
D: TRBD1
size: few
V: TRBV10-3
DNA: TGTGCCATCAGTGGGGACAGGGGACACTATGGCTACACCTTC
CDR3: CAISGDRGHYGYTF

J: TRBJ2-7
length: 14
D: NA
size: few
V: TRBV12-3/TRBV12-4
DNA: TGTGCCAGCAGCCGGGACCTTTCGTCCTACGAGCAGTACTTC
CDR3: CASSRDLSSYEQYF

J: TRBJ2-2
length: 15
D: NA
size: NA
V: TRBV24-1
DNA: TGTGCCACCCCTAAAATTCAGGGCGACACCGGGGAGCTGTTTTTT
CDR3: CATPKIQGDTGELFF

J: TRBJ2-5
length: 16
D: NA
size: NA
V: TRBV19
DNA: TGTGCCAGTAGTACCCCGGGACTCCTTGGGGGAGAGACCCAGTACTTC
CDR3: CASSTPGLLGGETQYF

J: TRBJ2-2
length: 13
D: NA
size: NA
V: TRBV20-1
DNA: TGCAGTGCTACGGGACCGAACACCGGGGAGCTGTTTTTT
CDR3: CSATGPNTGELFF

J: TRBJ1-1
length: 16
D: NA
size: many
V: TRBV7-6
DNA: TGTGCCAGCAGTTCTTTACCTTCAGGGGCGGGCACTGAAGCTTTCTTT
CDR3: CASSSLPSGAGTEAFF

J: TRBJ1-3
length: 14
D: NA
size: many
V: TRBV12-3/TRBV12-4
DNA: TGTGCCAGCAGTGCCCAGGGAACTGGAAACACCATATATTTT
CDR3: CASSAQGTGNTIYF

J: TRBJ2-1
length: 15
D: NA
size: NA
V: TRBV10-3
DNA: TGTGCCATCAGTGACTTTAGGAGAGGATACAATGAGCAGTTCTTC
CDR3: CAISDFRRGYNEQFF

J: TRBJ2-4
length: 14
D: NA
size: many
V: TRBV11-3
DNA: TGTGCCAGCAGCTTACAGGGGGGACTTGGCATTCAGTACTTC
CDR3: CASSLQGGLGIQYF

J: TRBJ2-5
length: 16
D: NA
size: many
V: TRBV7-2
DNA: TGTGCCAGCAGCTTGGTTGGACGTCTACTTCAAGAGACCCAGTACTTC
CDR3: CASSLVGRLLQETQYF

J: TRBJ2-5
length: 14
D: NA
size: many
V: TRBV5-1
DNA: TGCGCCAGCAGGCTAGAGGACTCGCAAGAGACCCAGTACTTC
CDR3: CASRLEDSQETQYF

J: TRBJ2-1
length: 11
D: NA
size: NA
V: TRBV6-5
DNA: TGTGCCAGCAGCCGGGGACCTGAGCAGTTCTTC
CDR3: CASSRGPEQFF

J: TRBJ2-2
length: 14
D: NA
size: many
V: TRBV5-1
DNA: TGCGCCAGCAGCCCCCACGCGAACACCGGGGAGCTGTTTTTT
CDR3: CASSPHANTGELFF

J: TRBJ2-1
length: 14
D: TRBD2
size: many
V: TRBV12-3/TRBV12-4
DNA: TGTGCCAGTACGGGTAGCGGGGGGAACAATGAGCAGTTCTTC
CDR3: CASTGSGGNNEQFF

J: TRBJ2-2
length: 15
D: NA
size: many
V: TRBV10-3
DNA: TGTGCCATCAGTGAAACGGGGCAAAACACCGGGGAGCTGTTTTTT
CDR3: CAISETGQNTGELFF

J: TRBJ2-7
length: 15
D: TRBD2
size: NA
V: TRBV12-3/TRBV12-4
DNA: TGTGCCAGCAGTGTCCGGGGGGTAGGCGGGTACGAGCAGTACTTC
CDR3: CASSVRGVGGYEQYF

J: TRBJ2-7
length: 14
D: TRBD2
size: NA
V: TRBV12-3/TRBV12-4
DNA: TGTGCCAGCAGTTTCTCCGCTAGCGGCTACGAGCAGTACTTC
CDR3: CASSFSASGYEQYF

J: TRBJ2-1
length: 13
D: NA
size: few
V: TRBV5-5
DNA: TGTGCCAGCAGCTTGGGGGCAATCAATGAGCAGTTCTTC
CDR3: CASSLGAINEQFF

J: TRBJ1-1
length: 14
D: TRBD1
size: NA
V: TRBV6-4
DNA: TGTGCCAGCAGTGTTGAGGCTGGGACAGGAGCTTCTTTCTTT
CDR3: CASSVEAGTGASFF

J: TRBJ2-5
length: 11
D: NA
size: many
V: TRBV7-8
DNA: TGTGCCAGCAGCACGCGAGAGACCCAGTACTTC
CDR3: CASSTRETQYF

J: TRBJ2-1
length: 8
D: NA
size: NA
V: TRBV7-9
DNA: TGTGCCGGCAATGAGCAGTTCTTC
CDR3: CAGNEQFF

J: TRBJ2-1
length: 13
D: NA
size: NA
V: TRBV20-1
DNA: TGCAGTGCTAGAGGGGGCCAATACAATGAGCAGTTCTTC
CDR3: CSARGGQYNEQFF

J: TRBJ1-5
length: 16
D: NA
size: NA
V: TRBV6-1
DNA: TGTGCCAGCAGTGAGTCGGTCAGGGGTGGTAATCAGCCCCAGCATTTT
CDR3: CASSESVRGGNQPQHF

J: TRBJ2-7
length: 13
D: TRBD1
size: NA
V: TRBV10-3
DNA: TGTGCCATCAGTGAAGGGACAGGGAAAGAGCAGTACTTC
CDR3: CAISEGTGKEQYF

J: TRBJ2-1
length: 13
D: NA
size: NA
V: TRBV18
DNA: TGTGCCAGCTCACCTCCCGGGACGAATGAGCAGTTCTTC
CDR3: CASSPPGTNEQFF

J: TRBJ2-5
length: 14
D: TRBD1
size: NA
V: TRBV20-1
DNA: TGCAGTGCTATCCCCGGGACAGGGGTAGAGACCCAGTACTTC
CDR3: CSAIPGTGVETQYF

J: TRBJ2-1
length: 15
D: NA
size: NA
V: TRBV6-1
DNA: TGTGCCAGCAGTAGCCGAGGGTCAAACGACAATGAGCAGTTCTTC
CDR3: CASSSRGSNDNEQFF

J: TRBJ2-1
length: 13
D: TRBD1
size: many
V: TRBV20-1
DNA: TGCAGTGCTACAGGGGGCTCCTACAATGAGCAGTTCTTC
CDR3: CSATGGSYNEQFF

J: TRBJ2-5
length: 16
D: NA
size: few
V: TRBV4-2
DNA: TGTGCCAGCAGCCAAGGGGAAGGGGGGGGCGTTGAGACCCAGTACTTC
CDR3: CASSQGEGGGVETQYF

J: TRBJ2-3
length: 14
D: NA
size: few
V: TRBV10-3
DNA: TGTGCCATCAGTGAGGACCCTAGCACAGATACGCAGTATTTT
CDR3: CAISEDPSTDTQYF

J: TRBJ2-2
length: 14
D: NA
size: NA
V: TRBV12-3/TRBV12-4
DNA: TGTGCCAGCAGTTTATACAGGAGGACCGGGGAGCTGTTTTTT
CDR3: CASSLYRRTGELFF

J: TRBJ2-7
length: 14
D: TRBD1
size: few
V: TRBV20-1
DNA: TGCAGTGCTACCCGGACAGGGGGCGTAGACGAGCAGTACTTC
CDR3: CSATRTGGVDEQYF

J: TRBJ1-5
length: 14
D: NA
size: NA
V: TRBV2
DNA: TGTGCCAGCAGTGTGAGTGGGGGGGTTCAGCCCCAGCATTTT
CDR3: CASSVSGGVQPQHF

J: TRBJ1-2
length: 14
D: TRBD1
size: many
V: TRBV7-9
DNA: TGTGCCAGCAGCTCGGGACAGGGGGAGGGTGGCTACACCTTC
CDR3: CASSSGQGEGGYTF

J: TRBJ2-7
length: 15
D: NA
size: NA
V: TRBV12-3/TRBV12-4
DNA: TGTGCCAGCACCCATTCGGCATCACCCTCCTACGAGCAGTACTTC
CDR3: CASTHSASPSYEQYF

J: TRBJ2-7
length: 14
D: TRBD1
size: many
V: TRBV29-1
DNA: TGCAGCGTACGGCTCGGGCAGGGGGTTAACGAGCAGTACTTC
CDR3: CSVRLGQGVNEQYF

J: TRBJ1-2
length: 14
D: TRBD1
size: many
V: TRBV6-1
DNA: TGTGCCAGCAGCCGACAGGGGGATGACTATGGCTACACCTTC
CDR3: CASSRQGDDYGYTF

J: TRBJ2-1
length: 16
D: TRBD2
size: NA
V: TRBV20-1
DNA: TGCAGTGCTACTACTAGCGGGGGCCGCTCCTACAATGAGCAGTTCTTC
CDR3: CSATTSGGRSYNEQFF

J: TRBJ2-5
length: 13
D: TRBD1
size: few
V: TRBV29-1
DNA: TGCAGCGTTGAAGAGGGACAGGGAGAGACCCAGTACTTC
CDR3: CSVEEGQGETQYF

J: TRBJ2-3
length: 15
D: NA
size: many
V: TRBV6-1
DNA: TGTGCCAGCAACCCAGACAGGTTGAGCACAGATACGCAGTATTTT
CDR3: CASNPDRLSTDTQYF